There are a few counts of the clone carrying this T cell receptor beta chain. This entry is derived from a study of OX40 agonist ivuxolimab in advanced cancers. Study-level background: An agonistic anti-OX40 (CD134) antibody, ivuxolimab, was used to treat the patients. Patient treatment consisted of intravenous ivuxolimab administration every 2 weeks at 0.01 to 10 mg/kg.

Autoimmune disease history or systemic immunosuppression barred patients. Per the germline V gene, CDR1 is DFQATT and CDR2 is SNEGSKA (reference sequence). The CDR3 runs to 11 residues. Trimming removed 6 bases from V and 9 bases from J, with 14 bases in between. The repertoire was sequenced with immunoSEQ multiplex PCR; TCRdb's copy has only in-frame clones and lacks some. The table lists fewer than 70,000 clones, roughly nine tenths of them singletons. The sequence derives from an adult with an advanced solid tumor such as melanoma, head and neck, liver or kidney cancer. This chain connects TRBV20-1 to TRBJ1-1, with D uncertain. Sequencing was performed on CD4+ or CD8+ T cells sorted from blood, taken in a trial of the OX40 agonist ivuxolimab. This CDR3 is CSAEWGAQAFF. The CDR3 DNA sequence: TGCAGTGCCGAGTGGGGAGCGCAAGCTTTCTTT.